Reported below is one T cell receptor beta chain. The clone's antigen remains unknown. No qualities accompany the bases; no much larger clone lies one base away. The data are from a study of T cell responses to AZD1222 COVID-19 vaccine (dated by TCRdb to 2020 to 2023). For the study in its entirety: AZD1222 recipients whose second dose came at about 4 weeks and those whose second dose came at about 12 weeks were combined into one group, since spike-specific TCR depth and breadth did not differ between the two schedules. Enrollment into the trials was organized by age into subgroups of 18-55, 56-69 and 70-plus years, and those subgroups contained approximately 150, 30 and 60 TCR-sequenced participants, respectively. TCR sequencing was performed for over 230 trial participants, of whom around 210 were given two doses of AZD1222 and around 25 were given two doses of MenACWY control vaccine. Study-wide conclusions, independent of this receptor: Most participants were white British and females outnumbered males, and the authors suggested that clonal diversity may have been underestimated. Reportedly, almost half of the unique spike-specific TCRs recognized epitopes lying outside the regions that are mutated in the B.1.351 and B.1.1.7 variants. No day 14 peak-response samples were available, so repertoires were characterized only after the peak T cell response. Conclusions about previously exposed vaccinees are limited because only six or seven AZD1222 recipients were SARS-CoV-2 seropositive at baseline. Vaccine-associated CD4 TCRs spanned the whole spike protein, with dominant responses in regions 160-218 and 743-854. After two AZD1222 doses, both the breadth and the depth of spike-specific TCRs were significantly higher than at day 0 and than in MenACWY recipients. In the small 56-69-year group, the increase in depth fell short of significance, most likely because of low power.

The CDR3 regions of human TCRbeta chains were analyzed by immunosequencing. The authors processed their data as follows. Repertoire TCRs were matched against a reference library of SARS-CoV-2-specific TCRs generated with the MIRA antigen-specificity platform. Breadth was defined as the fraction of unique TCRs that were SARS-CoV-2-associated. Depth was defined as the fraction of total T cells that were SARS-CoV-2-associated. Each spike-specific TCR was assigned to its reactive spike region and to a CD4 or CD8 class using the MIRA data. Log10-transformed breadth and depth values were compared by one-way ANOVA with Sidak's multiple comparisons tests. In its TCRdb copy, this immuneACCESS table keeps in-frame sequences only and misses some clones. Where compared with another copy, unresolved V genes explain less than half of these, and the others have no known cause. The DNA was the basis for D and trimming; V, J and clone size are from that table. This sample gives 110,000 to 150,000 clones in total; about 90% of them show up just once. The ten largest clones add up to less than 7% of the sample.

Interpreted using the paper, the time point label stands for: baseline before first vaccination. Vaccinee samples came from UK trials COV001 and COV002, including a single-blind randomized controlled phase 2/3 trial of AZD1222 (ChAdOx1 nCoV-19) in healthy adults. For TCRbeta chain sequencing, PBMC samples were collected from trial participants at day 0 and at day 28 after the second dose. This TCR was sampled from an adult in good health. This specimen was peripheral blood, taken on day 0 of AZD1222 vaccination.

The CDR3 here reads CASSVLPGGDTQYF. At the DNA level, the sequence is TGTGCCAGCAGTGTTCTCCCCGGGGGAGATACGCAGTATTTT. Rearrangement joined TRBV6-4 to TRBJ2-3; TRBD2 is a weak D gene call, 6 bases matching. The germline V gene sets CDR1 to MRHNA and CDR2 to SNTAGT. The junction shows trimming of 4 bases on V and 5 bases on J, plus 13 bases between the germline ends. The cysteine opens and the phenylalanine closes a CDR3 of 14 amino acids. The DNA shown is the 42-base CDR3, in frame from base 1.